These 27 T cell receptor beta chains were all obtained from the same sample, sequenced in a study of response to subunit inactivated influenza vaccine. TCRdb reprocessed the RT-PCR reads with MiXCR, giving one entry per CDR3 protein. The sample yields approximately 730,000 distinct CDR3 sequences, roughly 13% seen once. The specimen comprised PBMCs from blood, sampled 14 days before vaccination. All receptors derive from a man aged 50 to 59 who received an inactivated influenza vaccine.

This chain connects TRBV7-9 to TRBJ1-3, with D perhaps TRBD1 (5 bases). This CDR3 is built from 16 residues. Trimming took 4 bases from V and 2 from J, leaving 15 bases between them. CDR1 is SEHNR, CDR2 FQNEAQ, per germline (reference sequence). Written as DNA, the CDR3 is TGTGCCAGCAGCTCTGGGGACGGGCCCCCTGGAAACACCATATATTTT. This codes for CASSSGDGPPGNTIYF.

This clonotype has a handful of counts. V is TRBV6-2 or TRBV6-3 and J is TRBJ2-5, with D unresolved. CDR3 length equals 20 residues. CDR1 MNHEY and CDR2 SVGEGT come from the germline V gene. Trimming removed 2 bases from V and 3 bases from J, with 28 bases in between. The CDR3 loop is CASSYADAPQIYGLEETQYF. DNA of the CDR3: TGTGCCAGCAGTTACGCAGATGCCCCACAAATTTACGGGTTGGAAGAGACCCAGTACTTC.

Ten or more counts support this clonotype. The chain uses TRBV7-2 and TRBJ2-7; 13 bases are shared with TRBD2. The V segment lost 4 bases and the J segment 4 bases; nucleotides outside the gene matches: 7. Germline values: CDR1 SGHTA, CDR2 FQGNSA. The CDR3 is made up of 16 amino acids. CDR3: CASSYPGLAGAYEQYF. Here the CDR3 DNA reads TGTGCCAGCAGCTACCCCGGACTAGCGGGAGCATACGAGCAGTACTTC.

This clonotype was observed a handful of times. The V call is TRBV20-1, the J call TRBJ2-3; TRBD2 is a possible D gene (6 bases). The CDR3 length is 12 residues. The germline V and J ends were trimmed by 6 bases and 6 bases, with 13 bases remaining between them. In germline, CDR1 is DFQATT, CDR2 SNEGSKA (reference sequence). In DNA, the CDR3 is TGCAGTGCGGCGTCTAGCGCGGATACGCAGTATTTT. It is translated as CSAASSADTQYF.

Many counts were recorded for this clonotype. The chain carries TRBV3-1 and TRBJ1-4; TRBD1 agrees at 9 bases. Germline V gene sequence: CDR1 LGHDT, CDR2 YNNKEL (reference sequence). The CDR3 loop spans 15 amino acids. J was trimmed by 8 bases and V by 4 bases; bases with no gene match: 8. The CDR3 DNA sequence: TGTGCCAGCAGCCTTGGACAGGGGAACGGCGAAAAACTGTTTTTT. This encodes CASSLGQGNGEKLFF.

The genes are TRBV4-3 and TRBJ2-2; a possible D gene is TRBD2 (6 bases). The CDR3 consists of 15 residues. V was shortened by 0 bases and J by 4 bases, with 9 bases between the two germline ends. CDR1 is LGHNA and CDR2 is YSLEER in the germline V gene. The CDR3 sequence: CASSQDWGGTGELFF. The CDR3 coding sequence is TGCGCCAGCAGCCAAGATTGGGGAGGCACCGGGGAGCTGTTTTTT.

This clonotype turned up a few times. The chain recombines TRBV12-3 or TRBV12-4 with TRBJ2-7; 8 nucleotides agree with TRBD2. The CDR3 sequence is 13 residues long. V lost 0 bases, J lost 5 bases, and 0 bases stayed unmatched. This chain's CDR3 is CASSLAAGDEQYF. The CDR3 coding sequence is TGTGCCAGCAGTTTAGCAGCGGGGGACGAGCAGTACTTC.

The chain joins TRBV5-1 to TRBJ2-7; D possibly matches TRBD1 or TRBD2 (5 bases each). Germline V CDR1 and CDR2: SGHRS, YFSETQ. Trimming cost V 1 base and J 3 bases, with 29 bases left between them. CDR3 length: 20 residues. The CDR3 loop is CASSLRGSSYQDPIYYEQYF. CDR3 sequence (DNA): TGCGCCAGCAGCTTGCGGGGCAGCTCCTACCAGGACCCCATCTACTACGAGCAGTACTTC.

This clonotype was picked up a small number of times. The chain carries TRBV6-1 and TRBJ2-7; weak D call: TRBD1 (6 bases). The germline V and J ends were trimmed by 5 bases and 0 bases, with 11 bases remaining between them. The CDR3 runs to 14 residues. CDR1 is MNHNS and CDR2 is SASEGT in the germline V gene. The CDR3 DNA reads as TGTGCCAGCAGTCTCAAGGGGGACTCCTACGAGCAGTACTTC. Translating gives CASSLKGDSYEQYF.

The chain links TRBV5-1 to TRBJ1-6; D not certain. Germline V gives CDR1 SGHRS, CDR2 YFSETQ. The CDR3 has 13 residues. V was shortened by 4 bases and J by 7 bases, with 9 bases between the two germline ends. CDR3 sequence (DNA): TGCGCCAGCAGCGCGACTGAAAATTCACCCCTCCACTTT. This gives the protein CASSATENSPLHF.

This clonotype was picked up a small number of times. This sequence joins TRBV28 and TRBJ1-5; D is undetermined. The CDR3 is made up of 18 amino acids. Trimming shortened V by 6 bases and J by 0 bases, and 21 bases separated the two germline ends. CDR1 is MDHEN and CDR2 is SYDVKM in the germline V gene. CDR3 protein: CASSPPSLGSFSNQPQHF. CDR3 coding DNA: TGTGCCAGCAGCCCCCCTTCTCTCGGCTCCTTTAGCAATCAGCCCCAGCATTTT.

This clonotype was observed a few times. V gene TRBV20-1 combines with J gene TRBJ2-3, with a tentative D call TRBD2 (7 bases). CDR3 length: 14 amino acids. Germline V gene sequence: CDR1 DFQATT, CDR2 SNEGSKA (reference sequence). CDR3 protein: CRALRGGDTDTQYF. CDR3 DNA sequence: TGCAGAGCCCTTAGGGGGGGGGACACAGATACGCAGTATTTT.

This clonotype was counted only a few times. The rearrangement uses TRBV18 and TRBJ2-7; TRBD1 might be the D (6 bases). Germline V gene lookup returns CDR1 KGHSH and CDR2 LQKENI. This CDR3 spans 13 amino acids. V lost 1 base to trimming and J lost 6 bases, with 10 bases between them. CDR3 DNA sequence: TGTGCCAGCTCACCACAGACACAGGGCGAGCAGTACTTC. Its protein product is CASSPQTQGEQYF.

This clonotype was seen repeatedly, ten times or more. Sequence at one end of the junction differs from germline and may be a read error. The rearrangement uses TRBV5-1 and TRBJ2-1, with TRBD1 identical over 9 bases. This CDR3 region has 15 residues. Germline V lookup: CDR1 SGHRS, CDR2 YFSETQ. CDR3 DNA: TGTGCCAGCAGCTTGGGACAGGGACCCTACAATGAGCAGTTCTTC. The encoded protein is CASSLGQGPYNEQFF. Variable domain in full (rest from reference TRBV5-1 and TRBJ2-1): KAGVTQTPRYLIKTRGQQVTLSCSPISGHRSVSWYQQTPGQGLQFLFEYFSETQRNKGNFPGRFSGRQFSNSRSEMNVSTLELGDSALYLCASSLGQGPYNEQFFGPGTRLTVL.

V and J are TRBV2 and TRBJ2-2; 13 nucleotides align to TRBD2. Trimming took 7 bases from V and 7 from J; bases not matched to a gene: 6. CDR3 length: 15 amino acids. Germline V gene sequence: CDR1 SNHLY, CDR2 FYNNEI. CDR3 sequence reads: CASTGLAGVGGELFF. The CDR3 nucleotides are TGTGCCAGCACAGGACTAGCGGGAGTGGGCGGGGAGCTGTTTTTT.

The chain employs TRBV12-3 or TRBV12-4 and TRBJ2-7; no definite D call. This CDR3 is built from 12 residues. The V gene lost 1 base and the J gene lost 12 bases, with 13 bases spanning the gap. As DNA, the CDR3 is TGTGCCAGCAGTTTAGAGGCACTCGATCGGTACTTC. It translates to CASSLEALDRYF.

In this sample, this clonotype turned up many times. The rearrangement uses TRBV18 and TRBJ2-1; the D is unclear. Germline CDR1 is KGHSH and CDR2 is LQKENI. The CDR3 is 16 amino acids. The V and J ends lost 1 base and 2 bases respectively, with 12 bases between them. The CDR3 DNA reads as TGTGCCAGCTCACCACTCCTAGTAGGGACCTACAATGAGCAGTTCTTC. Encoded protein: CASSPLLVGTYNEQFF.

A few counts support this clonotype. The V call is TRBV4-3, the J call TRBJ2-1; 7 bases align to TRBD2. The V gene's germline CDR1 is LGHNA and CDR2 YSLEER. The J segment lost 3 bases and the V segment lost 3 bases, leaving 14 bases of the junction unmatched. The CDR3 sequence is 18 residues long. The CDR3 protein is CASSHLLAEDLLYNEQFF. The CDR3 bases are TGCGCCAGCAGCCATCTGCTAGCGGAAGACCTTCTCTACAATGAGCAGTTCTTC.

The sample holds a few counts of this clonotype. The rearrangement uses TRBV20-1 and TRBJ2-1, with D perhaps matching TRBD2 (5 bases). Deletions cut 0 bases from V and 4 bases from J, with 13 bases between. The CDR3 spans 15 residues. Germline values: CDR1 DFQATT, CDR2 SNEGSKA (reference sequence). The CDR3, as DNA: TGCAGTGCTAGAGATCGGAGCGGCTGGTACAATGAGCAGTTCTTC. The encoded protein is CSARDRSGWYNEQFF.

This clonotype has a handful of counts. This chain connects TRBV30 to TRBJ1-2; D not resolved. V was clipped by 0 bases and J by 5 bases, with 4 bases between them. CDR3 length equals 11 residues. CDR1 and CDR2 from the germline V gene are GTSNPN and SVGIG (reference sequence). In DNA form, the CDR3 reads TGTGCCTGGAGTGTCAAGTATGGCTACACCTTC. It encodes CAWSVKYGYTF.

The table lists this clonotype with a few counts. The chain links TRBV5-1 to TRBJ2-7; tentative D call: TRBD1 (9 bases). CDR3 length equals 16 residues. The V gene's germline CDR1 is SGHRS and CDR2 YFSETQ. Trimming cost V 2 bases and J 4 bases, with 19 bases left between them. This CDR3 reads CASSFIAGQGFYEQYF. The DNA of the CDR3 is TGCGCCAGCAGCTTTATAGCGGGACAGGGCTTTTACGAGCAGTACTTC.

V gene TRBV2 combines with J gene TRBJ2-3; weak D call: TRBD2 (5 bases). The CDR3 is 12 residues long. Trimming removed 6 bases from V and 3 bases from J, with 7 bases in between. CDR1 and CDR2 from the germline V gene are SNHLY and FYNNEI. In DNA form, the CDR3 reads TGTGCCAGCAGGTGGGAGACAGATACGCAGTATTTT. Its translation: CASRWETDTQYF.

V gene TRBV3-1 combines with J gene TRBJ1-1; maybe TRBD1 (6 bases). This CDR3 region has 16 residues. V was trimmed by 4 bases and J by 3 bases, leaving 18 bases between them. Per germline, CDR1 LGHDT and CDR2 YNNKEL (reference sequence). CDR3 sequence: CASSPGDGGLYTEAFF. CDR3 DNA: TGTGCCAGCAGCCCGGGAGACGGGGGCTTGTACACTGAAGCTTTCTTT. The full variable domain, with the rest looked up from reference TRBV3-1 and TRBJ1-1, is DTAVSQTPKYLVTQMGNDKSIKCEQNLGHDTMYWYKQDSKKFLKIMFSYNNKELIINETVPNRFSPKSPDKAHLNLHINSLELGDSAVYFCASSPGDGGLYTEAFFGQGTRLTVV.

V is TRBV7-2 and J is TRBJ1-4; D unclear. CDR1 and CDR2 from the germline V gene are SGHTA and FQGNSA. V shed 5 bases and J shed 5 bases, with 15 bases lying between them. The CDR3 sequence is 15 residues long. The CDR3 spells CASSPGRISNEKLFF. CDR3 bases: TGTGCCAGCAGCCCCGGACGGATCTCCAATGAAAAACTGTTTTTT.

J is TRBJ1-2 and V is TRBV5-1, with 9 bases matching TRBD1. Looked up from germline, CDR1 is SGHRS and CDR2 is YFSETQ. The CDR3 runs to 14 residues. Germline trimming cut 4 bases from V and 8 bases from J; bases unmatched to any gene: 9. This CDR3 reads CASSQAGQGWGYTF. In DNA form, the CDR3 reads TGCGCCAGCAGCCAGGCCGGACAGGGGTGGGGCTACACCTTC.

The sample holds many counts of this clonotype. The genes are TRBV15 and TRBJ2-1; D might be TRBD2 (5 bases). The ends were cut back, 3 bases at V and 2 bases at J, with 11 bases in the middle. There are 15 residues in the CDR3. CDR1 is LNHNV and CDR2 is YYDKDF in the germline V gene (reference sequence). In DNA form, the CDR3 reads TGTGCCACCAGCAGCGCCCGGGGTACCTACAATGAGCAGTTCTTC. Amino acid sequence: CATSSARGTYNEQFF.

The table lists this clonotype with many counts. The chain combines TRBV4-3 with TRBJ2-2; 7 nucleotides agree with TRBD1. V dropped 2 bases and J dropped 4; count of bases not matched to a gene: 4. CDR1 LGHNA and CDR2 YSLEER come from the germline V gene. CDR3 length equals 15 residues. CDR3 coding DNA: TGCGCCAGCAGCCAACACAGGGGTGTCACCGGGGAGCTGTTTTTT. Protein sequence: CASSQHRGVTGELFF.